A single T cell receptor beta chain is shown here with its context. Other nucleotide sequences from this sample produce the same CDR3. The record originates from a study of blood T cell repertoires in COVID-19. Study in general: The study drew acute and convalescent COVID-19 samples from the United States, Italy and Spain. Sources were T cells, B-cell-depleted T cells, or PBMCs; the material itself was cDNA or gDNA.

The authors' processing: Counts of nucleated cells, estimated from reference gene primer amplification, were obtained. Here immunoSEQ multiplex PCR was the method, and the copy in TCRdb shows in-frame clones only, minus some. V and J calls plus clone size are reproduced from that table; the DNA served to infer D and trimming. The sample has over 55,000 clones; around four fifths are singletons. The CDR3 consists of 14 residues. V trimming: 1 base; J trimming: 7 bases; junction bases outside the gene matches: 2. Germline V lookup: CDR1 LGHDT, CDR2 YNNKEL (reference sequence). The sequence was obtained from a human donor in a cohort sampled during active COVID-19. The sample taken for sequencing was peripheral blood. The chain employs TRBV3-1 (or the pseudogene TRBV3-2) and TRBJ1-5, with 9 bases matching TRBD1. The CDR3 spells CASSQGTGAQPQHF. CDR3 DNA sequence: TGTGCCAGCAGCCAAGGGACAGGGGCGCAGCCCCAGCATTTT.